The rows below give T cell receptor beta chains drawn from one sample of a study of T cells in Graves' hyperthyroidism and ophthalmopathy. TCRdb fed the multiplex PCR reads into MiXCR, producing one record per CDR3 protein. The sample has around 530,000 distinct CDR3 sequences; 15% to 20% are singletons. Sequenced: blood. The receptor set was obtained from a woman younger than 30 with Graves' ophthalmopathy. Each CDR3 is given with its conserved first and last residue. D genes are given only for firm matches. The size of a clone is reported for some rows only, either as once, few or many, or as a class for expanded clones.

15 TRBJ1-2 NA many TRBV7-8 TGTGCCAGCAGCTATTCGAGGGGCCCACTAGATGGCTACACCTTC CASSYSRGPLDGYTF
14 TRBJ2-7 NA many TRBV5-1 TGCGCCAGCAGCTTCAAGGCAGGCACCTACGAGCAGTACTTC CASSFKAGTYEQYF
15 TRBJ1-3 NA few TRBV28 TGTGCCAGCAGTTTATACAGTCCCTCTGGAAACACCATATATTTT CASSLYSPSGNTIYF
14 TRBJ2-5 NA many TRBV15 TGTGCCACCAGCAGAGATGGGTGGGCGGAGACCCAGTACTTC CATSRDGWAETQYF
13 TRBJ2-1 TRBD2 few TRBV5-1 TGCGCCAGCAGCATTAGGACTAGCACTGAGCAGTTCTTC CASSIRTSTEQFF
16 TRBJ1-6 TRBD1 NA TRBV19 TGTGCCAGTAGTATCGGGACAGGGGGTTATAATTCACCCCTCCACTTT CASSIGTGGYNSPLHF
15 TRBJ2-1 NA many TRBV7-3 TGTGCCAGCAGCTTAGCGGGGGCCTCCTACAATGAGCAGTTCTTC CASSLAGASYNEQFF
14 TRBJ2-1 NA many TRBV2 TGTGCCAGCAGGACCGGGGGAGGCTACAATGAGCAGTTCTTC CASRTGGGYNEQFF
15 TRBJ2-1 NA many TRBV7-9 TGTGCCAGCATTGGTCAGGGTGGCTCCTACAATGAGCAGTTCTTC CASIGQGGSYNEQFF
13 TRBJ1-1 NA few TRBV28 TGTGCCAGCGGACTGCAACGAGGCACTGAAGCTTTCTTT CASGLQRGTEAFF
17 TRBJ1-5 NA many TRBV7-9 TGTGCCAGCAGCTTAGAGATCGGGGGACTCAGCAATCAGCCCCAGCATTTT CASSLEIGGLSNQPQHF
14 TRBJ2-1 NA NA TRBV25-1 TGTGCCAGCAGTGCAGCAATCTCCTACAATGAGCAGTTCTTC CASSAAISYNEQFF
17 TRBJ2-1 TRBD2 NA TRBV12-3/TRBV12-4 TGTGCCAGCAGTTTTGGGGGGAATAGCGGGCCCTTCAATGAGCAGTTCTTC CASSFGGNSGPFNEQFF
12 TRBJ2-4 NA few TRBV5-1 TGCGCCAGCAGCTTCGTGGGTCACATTCAGTACTTC CASSFVGHIQYF
17 TRBJ2-1 NA many TRBV11-2 TGTGCCAGCAGCGACCCGGTTGGGAAGGGGGCCTACAATGAGCAGTTCTTC CASSDPVGKGAYNEQFF
11 TRBJ1-2 NA NA TRBV29-1 TGCAGCGTTGATGCCCCCTATGGCTACACCTTC CSVDAPYGYTF
13 TRBJ1-1 NA many TRBV6-1 TGTGCCAGCAGAGACCGGGAGCGGGAAGGGGCTTTCTTT CASRDREREGAFF
15 TRBJ2-4 TRBD2 many TRBV12-3/TRBV12-4 TGTGCCAGCGATAGCGGGAGGGCCGGTTTGAACATTCAGTACTTC CASDSGRAGLNIQYF
17 TRBJ2-7 NA many TRBV28 TGTGCCAGCAGTTGGGCGCGACGGGACACGAACTCCTACGAGCAGTACTTC CASSWARRDTNSYEQYF
14 TRBJ1-5 NA many TRBV6-1 TGTGCCAGCAGTGAAGGGAATGGCAATCAGCCCCAGCATTTT CASSEGNGNQPQHF
15 TRBJ1-5 NA NA TRBV27 TGTGCCAGCAGTTTATCATGGGGATCCGGGCAGCCCCAGCATTTT CASSLSWGSGQPQHF
18 TRBJ2-1 NA many TRBV9 TGTGCCAGCAGCGACAAGTTGGGGGACCCAAGCTCCTACAATGAGCAGTTCTTC CASSDKLGDPSSYNEQFF
15 TRBJ2-7 TRBD1 many TRBV13 TGTGCCAGCAGCCCAAGTCGACAGGGAAGTCGCGAGCAGTACTTC CASSPSRQGSREQYF
15 TRBJ2-5 NA NA TRBV27 TGTGCCAGCAGTAAGGGACCATCCAAGCAAGAGACCCAGTACTTC CASSKGPSKQETQYF
12 TRBJ1-5 NA many TRBV20-1 TGCAGTGCCCCCCCCGGTAATCAGCCCCAGCATTTT CSAPPGNQPQHF
15 TRBJ1-2 TRBD1 NA TRBV27 TGTGCCAGCAGTTTTGGACAGGGGAGTTACTATGGCTACACCTTC CASSFGQGSYYGYTF
15 TRBJ2-5 TRBD1 NA TRBV4-3 TGCGCCAGCAGCCCCGGACAGGGGAAGTTAGAGACCCAGTACTTC CASSPGQGKLETQYF
11 TRBJ2-6 TRBD1 many TRBV30 TGTGCCTGCGACAGGGCCGGCGTCCTGACTTTC CACDRAGVLTF
15 TRBJ2-7 NA NA TRBV9 TGTGCCAGCAGCGTAGACGGGACGGACTCCTACGAGCAGTACTTC CASSVDGTDSYEQYF
12 TRBJ2-7 NA many TRBV18 TGTGCCAGCTCACCCGACAGTCGCGAGCAGTACTTC CASSPDSREQYF
17 TRBJ2-5 TRBD1 many TRBV2 TGTGCCAGCAGTTTCGACGGCCGGGACAGGGGCGGAGAGACCCAGTACTTC CASSFDGRDRGGETQYF
15 TRBJ2-4 NA few TRBV7-2 TGTGCCAGCAGCTTAGGCCCTTCGTCCAGGAACATTCAGTACTTC CASSLGPSSRNIQYF
12 TRBJ1-5 TRBD1 few TRBV29-1 TGCAGCGTGGGACAGACCCATCAGCCCCAGCATTTT CSVGQTHQPQHF